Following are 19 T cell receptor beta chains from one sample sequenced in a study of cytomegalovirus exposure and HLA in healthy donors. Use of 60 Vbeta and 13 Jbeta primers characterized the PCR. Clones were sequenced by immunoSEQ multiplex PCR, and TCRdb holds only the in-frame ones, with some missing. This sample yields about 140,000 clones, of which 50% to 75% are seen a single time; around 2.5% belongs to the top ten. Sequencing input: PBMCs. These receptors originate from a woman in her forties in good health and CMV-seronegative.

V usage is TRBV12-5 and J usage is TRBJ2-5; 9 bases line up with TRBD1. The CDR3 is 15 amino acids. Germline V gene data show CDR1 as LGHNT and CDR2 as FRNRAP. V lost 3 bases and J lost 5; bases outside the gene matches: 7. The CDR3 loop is CASGLGDRAWETQYF. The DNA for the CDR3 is TGTGCTAGTGGTTTAGGGGACAGGGCTTGGGAGACCCAGTACTTC.

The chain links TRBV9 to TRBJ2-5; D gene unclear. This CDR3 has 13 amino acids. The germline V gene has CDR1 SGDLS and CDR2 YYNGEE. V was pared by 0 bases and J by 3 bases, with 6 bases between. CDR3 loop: CASSVGAKETQYF. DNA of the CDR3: TGTGCCAGCAGCGTAGGGGCCAAAGAGACCCAGTACTTC. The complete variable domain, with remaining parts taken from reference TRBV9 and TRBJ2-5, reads DSGVTQTPKHLITATGQRVTLRCSPRSGDLSVYWYQQSLDQGLQFLIQYYNGEERAKGNILERFSAQQFPDLHSELNLSSLELGDSALYFCASSVGAKETQYFGPGTRLLVL.

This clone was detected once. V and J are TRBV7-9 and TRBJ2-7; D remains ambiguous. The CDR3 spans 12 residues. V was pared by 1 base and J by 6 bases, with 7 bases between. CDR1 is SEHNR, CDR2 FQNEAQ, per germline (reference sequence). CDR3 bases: TGTGCCAGCAGCTTAGTAACCGGCGAGCAGTACTTC. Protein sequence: CASSLVTGEQYF.

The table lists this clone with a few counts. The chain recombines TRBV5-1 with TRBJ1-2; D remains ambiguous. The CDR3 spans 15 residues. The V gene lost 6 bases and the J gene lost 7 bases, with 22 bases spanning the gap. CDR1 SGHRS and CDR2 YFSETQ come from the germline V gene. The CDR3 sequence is CASMENIGKAGGYTF. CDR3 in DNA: TGCGCCAGCATGGAGAATATAGGAAAGGCTGGTGGCTACACCTTC.

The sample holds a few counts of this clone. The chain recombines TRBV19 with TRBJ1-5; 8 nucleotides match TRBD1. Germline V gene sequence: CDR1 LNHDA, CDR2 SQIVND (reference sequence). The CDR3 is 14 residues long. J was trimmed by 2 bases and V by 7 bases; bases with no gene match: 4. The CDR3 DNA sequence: TGTGCCAGTAACCCGGGACAGGGCAATCAGCCCCAGCATTTT. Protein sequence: CASNPGQGNQPQHF.

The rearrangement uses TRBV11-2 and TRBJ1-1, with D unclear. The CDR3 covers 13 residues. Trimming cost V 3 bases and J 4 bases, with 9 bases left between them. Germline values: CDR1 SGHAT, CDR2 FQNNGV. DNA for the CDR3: TGTGCCAGCAGCTTTGTAGCCGGCACTGAAGCTTTCTTT. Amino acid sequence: CASSFVAGTEAFF.

CDR3 sequence (DNA): TGTGCCTGGAGCGGGACAGGGGGCACTGAAGCTTTCTTT. Translated, it gives CAWSGTGGTEAFF. The rearrangement links TRBV30 to TRBJ1-1; 11 positions match TRBD1. CDR3 length equals 13 residues. Germline V gene data show CDR1 as GTSNPN and CDR2 as SVGIG (reference sequence). The trim removed 3 bases at V and 4 bases at J, leaving 1 base unmatched.

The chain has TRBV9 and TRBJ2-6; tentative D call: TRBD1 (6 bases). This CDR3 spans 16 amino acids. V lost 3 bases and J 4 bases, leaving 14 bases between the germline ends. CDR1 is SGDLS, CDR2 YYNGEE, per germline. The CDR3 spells CASSGWTVSGANVLTF. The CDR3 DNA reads TGTGCCAGCAGCGGGTGGACAGTTTCCGGGGCCAACGTCCTGACTTTC.

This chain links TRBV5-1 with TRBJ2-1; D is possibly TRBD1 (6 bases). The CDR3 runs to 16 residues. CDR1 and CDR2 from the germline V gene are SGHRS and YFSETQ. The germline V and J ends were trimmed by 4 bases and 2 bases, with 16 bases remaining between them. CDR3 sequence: CASSLQGLPTYNEQFF. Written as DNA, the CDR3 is TGCGCCAGCAGCCTACAGGGCCTTCCTACCTACAATGAGCAGTTCTTC. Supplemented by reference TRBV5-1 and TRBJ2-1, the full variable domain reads KAGVTQTPRYLIKTRGQQVTLSCSPISGHRSVSWYQQTPGQGLQFLFEYFSETQRNKGNFPGRFSGRQFSNSRSEMNVSTLELGDSALYLCASSLQGLPTYNEQFFGPGTRLTVL.

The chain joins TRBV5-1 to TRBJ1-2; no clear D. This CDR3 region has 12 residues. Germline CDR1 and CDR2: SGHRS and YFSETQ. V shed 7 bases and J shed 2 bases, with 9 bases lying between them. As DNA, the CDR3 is TGCGCCAGCTACACGGGGAACTATGGCTACACCTTC. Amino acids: CASYTGNYGYTF. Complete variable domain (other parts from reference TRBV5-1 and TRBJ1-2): KAGVTQTPRYLIKTRGQQVTLSCSPISGHRSVSWYQQTPGQGLQFLFEYFSETQRNKGNFPGRFSGRQFSNSRSEMNVSTLELGDSALYLCASYTGNYGYTFGSGTRLTVV.

For the CDR3, the DNA is TGTGCCAGTAGTATCGGGCCAGGGACTAATCAGCCCCAGCATTTT. It translates to CASSIGPGTNQPQHF. This chain links TRBV19 with TRBJ1-5, with TRBD1 as a possible D gene (5 bases). This CDR3 is built from 15 residues. Trimming pared 3 bases from V and 4 bases from J, leaving 13 bases between. The germline V gene has CDR1 LNHDA and CDR2 SQIVND (reference sequence).

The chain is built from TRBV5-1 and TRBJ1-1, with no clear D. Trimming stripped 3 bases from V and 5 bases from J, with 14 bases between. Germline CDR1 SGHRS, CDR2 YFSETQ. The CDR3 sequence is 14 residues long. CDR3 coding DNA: TGCGCCAGCAGCTCTCTAGCGGAGGTTACTGAAGCTTTCTTT. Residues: CASSSLAEVTEAFF.

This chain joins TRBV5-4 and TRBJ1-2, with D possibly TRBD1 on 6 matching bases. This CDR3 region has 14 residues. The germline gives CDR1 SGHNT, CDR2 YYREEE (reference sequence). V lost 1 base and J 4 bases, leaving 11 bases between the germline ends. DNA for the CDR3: TGTGCCAGCAGCTTGACAGGGCTGGTCTATGGCTACACCTTC. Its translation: CASSLTGLVYGYTF.

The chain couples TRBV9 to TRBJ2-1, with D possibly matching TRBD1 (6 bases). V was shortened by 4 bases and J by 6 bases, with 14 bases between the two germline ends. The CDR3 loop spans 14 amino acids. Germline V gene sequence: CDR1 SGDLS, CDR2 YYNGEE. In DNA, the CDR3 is TGTGCCAGCAGCTTTAATGGGGGCGGCAATGAGCAGTTCTTC. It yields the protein CASSFNGGGNEQFF.

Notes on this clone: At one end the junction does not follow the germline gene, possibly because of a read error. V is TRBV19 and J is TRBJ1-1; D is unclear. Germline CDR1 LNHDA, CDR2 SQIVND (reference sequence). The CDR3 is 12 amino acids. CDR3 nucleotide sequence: TGTGCCAGTAGTATAGGCGGCCAACCTAAGATCTTT. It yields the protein CASSIGGQPKIF.

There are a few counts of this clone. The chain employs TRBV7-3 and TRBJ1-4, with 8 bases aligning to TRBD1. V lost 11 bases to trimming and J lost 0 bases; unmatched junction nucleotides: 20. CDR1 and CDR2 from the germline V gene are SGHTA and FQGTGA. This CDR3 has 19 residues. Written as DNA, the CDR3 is TGTGCCTCCCAGCTTAAGGGACAGGTATCCCTACCAACTAATGAAAAACTGTTTTTT. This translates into CASQLKGQVSLPTNEKLFF.

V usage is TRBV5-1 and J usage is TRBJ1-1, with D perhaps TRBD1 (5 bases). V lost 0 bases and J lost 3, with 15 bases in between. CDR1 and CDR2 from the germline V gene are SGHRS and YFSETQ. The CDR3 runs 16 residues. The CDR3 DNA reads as TGCGCCAGCAGCTTGGAAGGGGTAGCCCGAGACACTGAAGCTTTCTTT. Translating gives CASSLEGVARDTEAFF.

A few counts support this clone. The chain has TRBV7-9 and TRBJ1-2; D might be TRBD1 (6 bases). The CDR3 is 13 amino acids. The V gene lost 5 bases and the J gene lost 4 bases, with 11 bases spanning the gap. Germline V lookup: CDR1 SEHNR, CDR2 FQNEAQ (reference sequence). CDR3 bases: TGTGCCAGCAGCCCGGGGGGGCCCTATGGCTACACCTTC. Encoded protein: CASSPGGPYGYTF.

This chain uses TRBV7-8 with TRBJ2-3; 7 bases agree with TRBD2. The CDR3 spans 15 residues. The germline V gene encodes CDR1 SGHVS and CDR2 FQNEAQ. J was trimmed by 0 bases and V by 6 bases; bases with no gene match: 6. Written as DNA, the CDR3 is TGTGCCAGCAGGAAGACGGGGGGAAGCACAGATACGCAGTATTTT. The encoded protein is CASRKTGGSTDTQYF. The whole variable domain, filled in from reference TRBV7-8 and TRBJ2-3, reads GAGVSQSPRYKVAKRGQDVALRCDPISGHVSLFWYQQALGQGPEFLTYFQNEAQLDKSGLPSDRFFAERPEGSVSTLKIQRTQQEDSAVYLCASRKTGGSTDTQYFGPGTRLTVL.